One and the same sample provided the 27 T cell receptor beta chains below, sequenced in a study of cytomegalovirus exposure and HLA in healthy donors. PCR amplification relied on 60 Vbeta primers (plus 13 Jbeta primers). This table comes from immunoSEQ multiplex PCR, and its TCRdb copy is limited to in-frame clones, with some not included. In total, the table holds more than 140,000 clones. The sequencing sample was made of PBMCs. All receptors come from a woman between 18 and 30 years old in good health and CMV-seronegative.

V is TRBV6-1 and J is TRBJ1-4; D gene ambiguous. Between the trimmed V and J ends, which lost 8 bases and 0 bases, there was a span of 7 bases. Germline CDR1 MNHNS, CDR2 SASEGT. The CDR3 spans 13 residues. The DNA of the CDR3 is TGTGCCAGCCTAGACCCAACTAATGAAAAACTGTTTTTT. This gives the protein CASLDPTNEKLFF.

The rearrangement uses TRBV5-4 and TRBJ2-2; a possible D gene is TRBD2 (5 bases). Germline CDR1 is SGHNT and CDR2 is YYREEE (reference sequence). The V gene lost 4 bases and the J gene lost 8 bases, with 18 bases spanning the gap. The CDR3 is made up of 15 amino acids. The DNA for the CDR3 is TGTGCCAGCAGCACGCCTTTTCCGGGAAATGGGGAGCTGTTTTTT. Its translation is CASSTPFPGNGELFF.

The chain couples TRBV15 to TRBJ2-7; 10 bases are a match to TRBD2. From germline, CDR1 is LNHNV and CDR2 YYDKDF (reference sequence). This CDR3 is built from 14 residues. The V and J ends lost 3 bases and 7 bases, in that order; junction bases with no gene match: 6. This CDR3 reads CATSSPSGSREQYF. CDR3 in DNA: TGTGCCACCAGCAGTCCTAGCGGGAGTCGGGAGCAGTACTTC.

The V and J genes are TRBV2 and TRBJ2-7; TRBD2 agrees at 13 bases. Germline V gene lookup returns CDR1 SNHLY and CDR2 FYNNEI. The CDR3 contains 15 residues. Trimming took 6 bases from V and 6 from J; bases not matched to a gene: 8. This chain's CDR3 is CASRAGLAGAGEQYF. The CDR3 bases are TGTGCCAGCAGGGCCGGACTAGCGGGAGCAGGCGAGCAGTACTTC.

V gene TRBV7-9 combines with J gene TRBJ2-7; D is perhaps TRBD2 (6 bases). The V and J ends lost 4 bases and 0 bases respectively, with 16 bases between them. Germline-derived CDR1 and CDR2 are SEHNR and FQNEAQ (reference sequence). This CDR3 contains 16 residues. CDR3 protein: CASSSTGASDSYEQYF. CDR3 sequence (DNA): TGTGCCAGCAGCTCAACTGGGGCTAGCGACTCCTACGAGCAGTACTTC.

The V gene is TRBV19, the J gene TRBJ2-2, with unresolved D. V lost 4 bases to trimming and J lost 0 bases, with 12 bases between them. Germline-derived CDR1 and CDR2 are LNHDA and SQIVND (reference sequence). This CDR3 is built from 16 residues. CDR3 in DNA: TGTGCCAGTAGTACCCGCTTGGGCCCGAACACCGGGGAGCTGTTTTTT. Translated, it gives CASSTRLGPNTGELFF.

V usage is TRBV5-4 and J usage is TRBJ2-3; D unclear. The V gene lost 1 base and the J gene lost 0 bases, with 9 bases spanning the gap. Germline-derived CDR1 and CDR2 are SGHNT and YYREEE (reference sequence). The CDR3 extends over 15 amino acids. The CDR3 DNA is TGTGCCAGCAGCTTGTGGTACTCTAGCACAGATACGCAGTATTTT. Protein product: CASSLWYSSTDTQYF. Supplemented by reference TRBV5-4 and TRBJ2-3, the full variable domain reads ETGVTQSPTHLIKTRGQQVTLRCSSQSGHNTVSWYQQALGQGPQFIFQYYREEENGRGNFPPRFSGLQFPNYSSELNVNALELDDSALYLCASSLWYSSTDTQYFGPGTRLTVL.

This rearrangement joins TRBV18 to TRBJ2-1, with D perhaps TRBD1 (5 bases). Looked up from germline, CDR1 is KGHSH and CDR2 is LQKENI. The CDR3 covers 17 residues. Trimming stripped 3 bases from V and 1 base from J, with 16 bases between. CDR3 bases: TGTGCCAGCTCACCGGATGCAGGGCCTTTATCCTACAATGAGCAGTTCTTC. Translated: CASSPDAGPLSYNEQFF.

The chain carries TRBV5-8 and TRBJ2-3, with D possibly being TRBD2 (5 bases). Trimming pared 3 bases from V and 2 bases from J, leaving 28 bases between. Germline V CDR1 and CDR2: SGHTS, YDEGEE. CDR3 length: 20 residues. The CDR3 DNA sequence: TGTGCCAGCAGCTATTCCCCGTTCAACCCAGCCCAGCGGCCCACAGATACGCAGTATTTT. Translated, it gives CASSYSPFNPAQRPTDTQYF.

V usage is TRBV7-9 and J usage is TRBJ1-2; D might be TRBD1 (5 bases). The germline V gene encodes CDR1 SEHNR and CDR2 FQNEAQ (reference sequence). There are 15 residues in the CDR3. The V end lost 5 bases, the J end lost 4 bases, and 17 bases lay between the germline ends. CDR3 in amino acids: CASSRRDGALYGYTF. CDR3 nucleotide sequence: TGTGCCAGCAGCCGGCGGGACGGAGCTCTCTATGGCTACACCTTC.

This sequence joins TRBV5-5 and TRBJ1-1; perhaps TRBD1 as D (6 bases). Trimming left V 3 bases short and J 5 bases short, with 17 bases between. CDR3 length: 15 amino acids. CDR1 SGHKS and CDR2 YYEKEE come from the germline V gene (reference sequence). The CDR3 sequence: CASSSARGMGTEAFF. In DNA form, the CDR3 reads TGTGCCAGCAGCTCGGCGAGGGGGATGGGGACTGAAGCTTTCTTT.

This chain uses TRBV6-5 with TRBJ2-3; 8 bases fit TRBD1. The V and J ends lost 2 bases and 3 bases, in that order; junction bases with no gene match: 7. The CDR3 is 16 residues long. CDR1 is MNHEY, CDR2 SVGAGI, per germline. In DNA form, the CDR3 reads TGTGCCAGCAGTTACGTCTCGACAGGGGCAACAGATACGCAGTATTTT. Protein: CASSYVSTGATDTQYF.

The V gene is TRBV5-1, the J gene TRBJ2-1; 11 bases map to TRBD1. The V segment lost 4 bases and the J segment 4 bases; nucleotides outside the gene matches: 10. The length of the CDR3 is 17 residues. From germline, CDR1 is SGHRS and CDR2 YFSETQ. CDR3 amino acids: CASSHMGTGGVYNEQFF. CDR3 bases: TGCGCCAGCAGCCATATGGGGACAGGGGGGGTTTACAATGAGCAGTTCTTC.

This chain links TRBV19 with TRBJ1-3; D is ambiguous. The germline gives CDR1 LNHDA, CDR2 SQIVND (reference sequence). V lost 1 base and J lost 0, with 10 bases in between. This CDR3 is built from 16 residues. The CDR3, as DNA: TGTGCCAGTAGTATAGGAGGAGGGAGCTCTGGAAACACCATATATTTT. Its translation is CASSIGGGSSGNTIYF.

CDR3 in DNA: TGTGCCAGCAGCTCCCGGGACAGGGGGTCGAACACTGAAGCTTTCTTT. Its protein is CASSSRDRGSNTEAFF. V is TRBV7-8 and J is TRBJ1-1, with 11 positions matching TRBD1. Germline lookup yields CDR1 SGHVS and CDR2 FQNEAQ. This CDR3 comprises 16 residues. V gave up 4 bases and J gave up 1 base; unmatched junction bases: 5.

The chain has TRBV19 and TRBJ1-1, with D uncertain. This CDR3 contains 19 residues. Trimming cost V 1 base and J 0 bases, with 21 bases left between them. Germline CDR1 LNHDA, CDR2 SQIVND (reference sequence). The CDR3 sequence is CASSIAFAISGELNTEAFF. Written as DNA, the CDR3 is TGTGCCAGTAGTATAGCGTTTGCAATTTCGGGTGAATTGAACACTGAAGCTTTCTTT. Supplemented by reference TRBV19 and TRBJ1-1, the full variable domain reads DGGITQSPKYLFRKEGQNVTLSCEQNLNHDAMYWYRQDPGQGLRLIYYSQIVNDFQKGDIAEGYSVSREKKESFPLTVTSAQKNPTAFYLCASSIAFAISGELNTEAFFGQGTRLTVV.

The J gene is TRBJ2-7, the V gene TRBV4-1; D gene ambiguous. V was cut by 1 base and J by 1 base, with 5 bases left in between. The germline CDR1 and CDR2 sequences are MGHRA and YSYEKL. The CDR3 extends over 13 amino acids. The CDR3 coding sequence is TGCGCCAGCAGCCAAGCTGTTTCCTACGAGCAGTACTTC. Encoded protein: CASSQAVSYEQYF.

The rearrangement links TRBV18 to TRBJ1-5, with 7 bases aligning to TRBD1. V lost 2 bases, J lost 1 base, and 11 bases stayed unmatched. This CDR3 comprises 18 residues. Germline V lookup: CDR1 KGHSH, CDR2 LQKENI. CDR3 sequence reads: CASSPGTERLISNQPQHF. The CDR3 bases are TGTGCCAGCTCACCAGGGACAGAGAGATTAATAAGCAATCAGCCCCAGCATTTT.

For the CDR3, the DNA is TGTGCCAGCAGCCCCGGACTAGCGGGAGGAGAGACCCAGTACTTC. Its translation is CASSPGLAGGETQYF. The V gene is TRBV7-6, the J gene TRBJ2-5; 14 bases match TRBD2. The CDR3 is 15 residues long. V lost 5 bases and J lost 4; bases outside the gene matches: 3. Germline assignment: CDR1 SGHVS and CDR2 FNYEAQ.

This rearrangement joins TRBV10-3 to TRBJ1-2, with 10 bases fitting TRBD1. V lost 5 bases and J lost 8; bases outside the gene matches: 11. The V gene's germline CDR1 is ENHRY and CDR2 SYGVKD. This CDR3 is 15 amino acids long. CDR3 sequence reads: CAISQPTGGQYGYTF. DNA for the CDR3: TGTGCCATCAGTCAACCGACAGGGGGCCAATACGGCTACACCTTC.

The chain joins TRBV19 to TRBJ1-4; no reliable D call. The CDR3 contains 16 residues. Germline assignment: CDR1 LNHDA and CDR2 SQIVND (reference sequence). Trimming removed 5 bases at V and 8 bases at J, with 21 bases between. The CDR3 sequence: CASSGGKPIVQEKLFF. The CDR3 DNA reads TGTGCCAGTAGTGGCGGGAAGCCTATCGTACAGGAAAAACTGTTTTTT.

The gene calls are TRBV4-3 and TRBJ2-1, with 10 positions matching TRBD2. The length of the CDR3 is 15 residues. The germline gives CDR1 LGHNA, CDR2 YSLEER. Trimming at V came to 7 bases and at J to 6 bases, leaving 9 bases not matched to a gene. CDR3 bases: TGCGCCAGCAATACCGGGGCTAGCGGGGGCAATGAGCAGTTCTTC. It translates to CASNTGASGGNEQFF.

The chain recombines TRBV18 with TRBJ2-7; the D gene is possibly TRBD1 (5 bases). The length of the CDR3 is 15 residues. Deletions cut 2 bases from V and 0 bases from J, with 11 bases between. CDR1 and CDR2 (germline): KGHSH, LQKENI. CDR3 residues: CASSPYIGDSYEQYF. For the CDR3, the DNA is TGTGCCAGCTCACCATATATAGGGGACTCCTACGAGCAGTACTTC.

V and J are TRBV11-2 and TRBJ1-1; D ambiguous. Germline-derived CDR1 and CDR2 are SGHAT and FQNNGV. CDR3 length: 16 amino acids. Trimming stripped 5 bases from V and 1 base from J, with 17 bases between. The CDR3 spells CASSTTGGFGNTEAFF. The DNA of the CDR3 is TGTGCCAGCAGCACCACGGGCGGGTTCGGGAACACTGAAGCTTTCTTT. Full variable domain (rest looked up from reference TRBV11-2 and TRBJ1-1): EAGVAQSPRYKIIEKRQSVAFWCNPISGHATLYWYQQILGQGPKLLIQFQNNGVVDDSQLPKDRFSAERLKGVDSTLKIQPAKLEDSAVYLCASSTTGGFGNTEAFFGQGTRLTVV.

The chain employs TRBV5-1 and TRBJ2-3; possible D gene TRBD1, 6 bases. V was pared by 4 bases and J by 5 bases, with 8 bases between. Germline CDR1 reads SGHRS; CDR2 reads YFSETQ. The CDR3 loop spans 12 amino acids. The CDR3 nucleotides read TGCGCCAGCAGCCGAGGGGGAGATACGCAGTATTTT. Its translation is CASSRGGDTQYF.

The CDR3 region is CASSRVAGGTGELFF. The CDR3 DNA reads as TGTGCCAGTAGTAGAGTAGCGGGAGGGACCGGGGAGCTGTTTTTT. The J gene is TRBJ2-2, the V gene TRBV19, with TRBD2 matching 11 bases. The CDR3 loop spans 15 amino acids. Germline lookup yields CDR1 LNHDA and CDR2 SQIVND (reference sequence). V lost 4 bases to trimming and J lost 5 bases; unmatched junction nucleotides: 3.

The V call is TRBV7-9, the J call TRBJ2-3, with 13 bases that match TRBD2. Germline-derived CDR1 and CDR2 are SEHNR and FQNEAQ (reference sequence). V shed 3 bases and J 8 bases; nucleotides not matched to a gene: 2. The CDR3 totals 14 residues. The CDR3 nucleotides are TGTGCCAGCAGCTTTAGGACTAGCGGGGGTACGCAGTATTTT. It encodes CASSFRTSGGTQYF.